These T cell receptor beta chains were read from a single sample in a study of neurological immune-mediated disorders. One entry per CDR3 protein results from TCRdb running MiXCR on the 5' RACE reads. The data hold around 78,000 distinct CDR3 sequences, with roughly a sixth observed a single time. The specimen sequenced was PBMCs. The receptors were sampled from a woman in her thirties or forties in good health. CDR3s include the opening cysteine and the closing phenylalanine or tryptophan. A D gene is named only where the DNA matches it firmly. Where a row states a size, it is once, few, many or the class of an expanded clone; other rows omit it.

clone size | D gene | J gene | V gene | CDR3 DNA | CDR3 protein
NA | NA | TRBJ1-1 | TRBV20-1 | TGCAGTGCCCTAGGGGGGGAATCCGCTGAAGCTTTCTTT | CSALGGESAEAFF
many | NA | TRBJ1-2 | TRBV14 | TGTGCCAGCAGCCGCGTGAGGGGGTATGGCTACACCTTC | CASSRVRGYGYTF
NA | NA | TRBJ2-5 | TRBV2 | TGTGCCAGCGGTCGATTACGTTTTCTTTTC | CASGRLRFLF
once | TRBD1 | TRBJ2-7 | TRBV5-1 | TGCGCCAGCAGCTTGGCCTCGACAGGGGGGTACGAGCAGTACTTC | CASSLASTGGYEQYF
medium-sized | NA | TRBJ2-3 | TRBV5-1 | TGCGCCAGCAGCTTGACTATACGCACAGATACGCAGTATTTT | CASSLTIRTDTQYF
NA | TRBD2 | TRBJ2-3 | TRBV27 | TGTGCCAGCAGCCAATCGGGACTAGCGGTACCGGGTACGCACTATTTT | CASSQSGLAVPGTHYF
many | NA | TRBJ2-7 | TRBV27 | TGTGCCAGCAGTTTGGGGGCGGGAGACTACGAGCAGTACTTC | CASSLGAGDYEQYF
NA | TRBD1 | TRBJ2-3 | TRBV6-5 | TGTGCCACCCGGACAGGGTATGGCACAGATACGCAGTATTTT | CATRTGYGTDTQYF
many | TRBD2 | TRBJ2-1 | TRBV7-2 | TGTGCCAGCAGCCCGGGACTAGCGGGGGACAATGAGCAGTTCTTC | CASSPGLAGDNEQFF
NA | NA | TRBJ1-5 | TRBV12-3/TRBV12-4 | TGTGCCAGCAGGCCGGGTCAAAATCAGCCCCAGCATTTT | CASRPGQNQPQHF
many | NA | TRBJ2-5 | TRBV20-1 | TGCAGTGCTAGATCGGCTTATGGTACCGAGACCCAGTACTTC | CSARSAYGTETQYF
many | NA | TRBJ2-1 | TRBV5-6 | TGTGCCAGCAGCATTGGGAGGAGGGCATACAATGAGCAGTTCTTC | CASSIGRRAYNEQFF
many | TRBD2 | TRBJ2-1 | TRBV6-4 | TGTGCCAGCAGTGAAACTAGCGGGGGGAACAGTGAGCAGTTCTTC | CASSETSGGNSEQFF
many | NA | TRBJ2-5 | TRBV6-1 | TGTGCCAGCACTTCTTCGGGGGAGGAGACCCAGTACTTC | CASTSSGEETQYF
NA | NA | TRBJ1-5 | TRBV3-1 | TGTGCCAGCAGCCACGGGAAGGGAGGTCAGCCCCAGCATTTT | CASSHGKGGQPQHF
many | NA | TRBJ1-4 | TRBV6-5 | TGTGCCAGCAGTTACTCGAGGTCTGGGGTCCCTGAAAAACTGTTTTTT | CASSYSRSGVPEKLFF
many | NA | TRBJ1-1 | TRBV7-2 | TGTGCCAGCAGCTTACAGAGGGGCACTGAAGCTTTCTTT | CASSLQRGTEAFF
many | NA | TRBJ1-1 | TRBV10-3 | TGTGCCATCAGTGAGTCTGGAGGGAACACTGAAGCTTTCTTT | CAISESGGNTEAFF
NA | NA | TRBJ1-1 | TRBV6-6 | TGTGCCAGCAGTTACTCGGGGGGGAGCACTGAAGCTTTCTTT | CASSYSGGSTEAFF
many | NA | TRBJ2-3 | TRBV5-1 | TGCGCCAGCACCCTAGACACAGATACGCAGTATTTT | CASTLDTDTQYF
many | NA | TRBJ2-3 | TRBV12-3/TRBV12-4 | TGTGCCAGCAGTTCCCAGGGTACGCAGTATTTT | CASSSQGTQYF
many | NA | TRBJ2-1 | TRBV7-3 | TGTGCCAGCAGCTTAAATACACAGCAGGGGCAGTTCTTC | CASSLNTQQGQFF
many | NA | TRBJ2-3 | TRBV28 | TGTGCCAGCAGTTCACCGCAGGGTACAGATACGCAGTATTTT | CASSSPQGTDTQYF
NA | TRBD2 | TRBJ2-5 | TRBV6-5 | TGTGCCAGCAGTTACTCCGGGACTAGCGGTATACAAGAGACCCAGTACTTC | CASSYSGTSGIQETQYF
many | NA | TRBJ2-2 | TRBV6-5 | TGTGCCAGCAGTTACACCCACACGAACACCGGGGAGCTGTTTTTT | CASSYTHTNTGELFF
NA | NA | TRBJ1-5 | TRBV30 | TGTGCCTGGAGTGCGGACGGCACTAATCAGCCCCAGCATTTT | CAWSADGTNQPQHF
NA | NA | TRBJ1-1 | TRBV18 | TGTGCCAGCGCCTGGACAGATAACACTGAAGCTTTCTTT | CASAWTDNTEAFF
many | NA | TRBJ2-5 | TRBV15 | TGTGCCACCAGCAGAGATGGGGAGGGGGCCAGAGAGACCCAGTACTTC | CATSRDGEGARETQYF
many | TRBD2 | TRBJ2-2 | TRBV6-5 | TGTGCCAGCAGTCCTCCGGGGGGGCCCGGGGAGCTGTTTTTT | CASSPPGGPGELFF
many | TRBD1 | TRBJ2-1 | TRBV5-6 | TGTGCCAGCAGCGCCGCCGTGACAGGGGATCCCTCCTACAATGAGCAGTTCTTC | CASSAAVTGDPSYNEQFF
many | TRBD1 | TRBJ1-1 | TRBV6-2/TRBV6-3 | TGTGCCAGCAGTTCACGGGACAGGCCGAACACTGAAGCTTTCTTT | CASSSRDRPNTEAFF
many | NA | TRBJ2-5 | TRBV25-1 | TGTGCCAGCAGTCCTGGGGGGTCTAGGGAGACCCAGTACTTC | CASSPGGSRETQYF
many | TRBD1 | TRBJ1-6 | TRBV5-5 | TGTGCCAGCAGCTCCGGGACAGGGATAGGAACCCTCCACTTT | CASSSGTGIGTLHF
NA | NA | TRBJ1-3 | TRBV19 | TGTGCCAGTAGTAATGATAAGTCGTTCTCTGGAAACACCATATATTTT | CASSNDKSFSGNTIYF
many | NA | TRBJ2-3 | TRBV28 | TGTGCCAGCAGTTTCCATGCGGGGAGCACAGATACGCAGTATTTT | CASSFHAGSTDTQYF
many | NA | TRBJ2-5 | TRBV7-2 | TGTGCCAGCAGCTTGAGGGGATCTTCGTACGAGACCCAGTACTTC | CASSLRGSSYETQYF
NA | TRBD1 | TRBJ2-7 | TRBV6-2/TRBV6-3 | TGTGCCAGCAGTACACGACAGGGGACCTACGAGCAGTACTTC | CASSTRQGTYEQYF
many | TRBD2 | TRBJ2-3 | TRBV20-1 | TGCAGTGCTAGAGACTTTAGCGGGGGGATCACAGATACGCAGTATTTT | CSARDFSGGITDTQYF
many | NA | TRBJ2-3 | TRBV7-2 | TGTGCCAGCAGCAATCGGGGAGATACGCAGTATTTT | CASSNRGDTQYF
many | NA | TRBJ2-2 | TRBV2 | TGTGCCAGCAGTGCCACCGGGGAGCTGTTTTTT | CASSATGELFF
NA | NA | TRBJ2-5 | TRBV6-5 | TGTGCCAGCAGTGGATCTAAGGGTGGGACCCAGTACTTC | CASSGSKGGTQYF
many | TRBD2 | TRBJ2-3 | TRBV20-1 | TGCAGTGCTAGAGGAGGCGGGGGGGCCGTAGATACGCAGTATTTT | CSARGGGGAVDTQYF
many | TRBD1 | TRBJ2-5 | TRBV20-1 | TGCAGTGCCGCGCTAAGACAGGGTGGATCTGAGACCCAGTACTTC | CSAALRQGGSETQYF
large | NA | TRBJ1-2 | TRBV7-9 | TGTGCCAGCAGTCCACAGGGAGGGGCTTTCTATGGCTACACCTTC | CASSPQGGAFYGYTF
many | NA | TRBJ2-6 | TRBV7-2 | TGTGCCAGCAGCTTAGAGGTACGCGGGGCCAACGTCCTGACTTTC | CASSLEVRGANVLTF
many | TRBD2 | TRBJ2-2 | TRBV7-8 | TGTGCCAGCAGCTTATGGGCGGGGGGGAACACCGGGGAGCTGTTTTTT | CASSLWAGGNTGELFF
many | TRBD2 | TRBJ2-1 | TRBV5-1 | TGCGCCAGCAGCCCAGGACTAGCGGGGGGCTCGCAGTTCTTC | CASSPGLAGGSQFF
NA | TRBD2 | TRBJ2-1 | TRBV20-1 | TGCAGTGCTAGAGTAAGCGGGGGGCCCTCCTTTAATGAGCAGTTCTTC | CSARVSGGPSFNEQFF
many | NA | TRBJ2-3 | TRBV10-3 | TGTGCCATCAGTGAGTACAGTCTCACAGATACGCAGTATTTT | CAISEYSLTDTQYF
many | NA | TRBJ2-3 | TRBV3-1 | TGTGCCAGCGTTCAACAGGGCTCCCGCACAGATACGCAGTATTTT | CASVQQGSRTDTQYF
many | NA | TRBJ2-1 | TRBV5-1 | TGCGCCAGCAGCTTAGGCCCAGAGCAGTTCTTC | CASSLGPEQFF
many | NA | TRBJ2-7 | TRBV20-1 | TGCAGTGCGAACAGCCGCTACTCCTACGAGCAGTACTTC | CSANSRYSYEQYF
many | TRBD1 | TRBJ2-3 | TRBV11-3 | TGTGCCAGCAGCTTAAGGACAGGGAGGTCCGGTAGCACAGATACGCAGTATTTT | CASSLRTGRSGSTDTQYF
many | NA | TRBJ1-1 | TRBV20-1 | TGCAGTGCTAGAGGTCTGGGTCGCACTGAAGCTTTCTTT | CSARGLGRTEAFF
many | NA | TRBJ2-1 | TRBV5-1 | TGCGCCAGCAGCTTCTCTCAGAGCTCCTACAATGAGCAGTTCTTC | CASSFSQSSYNEQFF
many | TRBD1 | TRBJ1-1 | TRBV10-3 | TGTGCCATCAGGGCCGGGACAGGAGGAGAGATGAACACTGAAGCTTTCTTT | CAIRAGTGGEMNTEAFF
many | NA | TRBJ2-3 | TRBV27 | TGTGCCAGCAGTTTATTAGGGGGGGGATGGACAGATACGCAGTATTTT | CASSLLGGGWTDTQYF
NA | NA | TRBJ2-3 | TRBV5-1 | TGCGCCAGCAGCAGACAGGCACAGGGTACAGATACGCAGTATTTT | CASSRQAQGTDTQYF
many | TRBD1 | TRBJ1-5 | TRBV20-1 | TGCAGTGCTAGAGGACCCATGACAGGGACATCGCGACAGCCCCAGCATTTT | CSARGPMTGTSRQPQHF